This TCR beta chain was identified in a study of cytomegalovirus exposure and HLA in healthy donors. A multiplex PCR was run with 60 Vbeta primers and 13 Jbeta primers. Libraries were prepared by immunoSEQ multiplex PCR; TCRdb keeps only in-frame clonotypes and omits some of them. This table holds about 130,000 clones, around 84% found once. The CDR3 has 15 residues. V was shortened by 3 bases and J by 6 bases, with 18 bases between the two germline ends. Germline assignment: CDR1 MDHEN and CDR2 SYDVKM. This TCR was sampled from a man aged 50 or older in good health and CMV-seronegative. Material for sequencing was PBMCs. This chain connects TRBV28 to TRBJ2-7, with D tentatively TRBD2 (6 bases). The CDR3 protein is CASSFPGTLRSEQYF. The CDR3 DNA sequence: TGTGCCAGCAGTTTCCCCGGGACTCTGAGGAGCGAGCAGTACTTC.